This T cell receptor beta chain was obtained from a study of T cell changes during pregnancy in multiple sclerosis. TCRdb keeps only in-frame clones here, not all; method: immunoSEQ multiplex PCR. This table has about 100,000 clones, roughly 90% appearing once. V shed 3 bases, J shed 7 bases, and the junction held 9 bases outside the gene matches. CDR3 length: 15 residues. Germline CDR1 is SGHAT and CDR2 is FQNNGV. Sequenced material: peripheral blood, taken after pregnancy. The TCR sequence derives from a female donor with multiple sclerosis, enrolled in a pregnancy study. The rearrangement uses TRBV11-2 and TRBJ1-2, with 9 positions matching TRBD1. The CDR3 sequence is CASSLLTGTGSGYTF. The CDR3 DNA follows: TGTGCCAGCAGCTTGTTAACCGGGACAGGGTCTGGCTACACCTTC.